The 28 T cell receptor beta chains presented below share a single source sample, sequenced in a study of vaccination effects on CD4 cells after COVID-19 (dated by TCRdb to between 2021 and 2024). Receptor amplification or capture employed the immunoSEQ multiplex PCR assay. Here the immuneACCESS table is served through TCRdb, limited to in-frame sequences with V and J called. Missing clones are a known gap in these copies; in checked studies unresolved V genes cover under half, and the rest lacks a known reason. The sample contains about 24,000 clones, 76% of them found a single time. The ten biggest clones cover 9% to 12% of the sample. Antigen specificity for these receptors is unknown. The ViraFEST assay stimulated PBMC with viral peptide pools and then used TCR sequencing to identify antigen-specific CD4+ T cell clonotypes by expansion. After less than 13 days of culture, CD4+ T cells were isolated with the EasySep CD4+ T cell isolation kit. Healthy vaccine recipients had no prior SARS-CoV-2 infection, confirmed by negative nucleocapsid antibodies before and after vaccination.

The specimen comprised CD4+ T cells from PBMCs cultured with HCoV-NL63 spike peptides, sampled before COVID-19 vaccination. The cell subset or site tag for this specimen amounts to: HCoV-NL63 spike overlapping peptide pool stimulation. Receptor source: a human donor who received a COVID-19 vaccine.

The chain has TRBV2 and TRBJ2-7; D uncertain. V gave up 5 bases and J gave up 6 bases, with 17 bases separating them. CDR1 is SNHLY, CDR2 FYNNEI, per germline. The CDR3 consists of 14 residues. CDR3 DNA sequence: TGTGCCAGCAGTTCCAACCGTATCCCCCCCGAGCAGTACTTC. This gives the protein CASSSNRIPPEQYF.

The chain is built from TRBV6-5 and TRBJ2-7; the match to TRBD2 covers 13 bases. The CDR3 spans 14 residues. Losses at the gene ends were 11 bases for V and 0 bases for J; bases not matched to a gene: 4. CDR1 is MNHEY and CDR2 is SVGAGI in the germline V gene. CDR3 in amino acids: CAGGLAGASYEQYF. CDR3 nucleotides: TGTGCCGGAGGACTAGCGGGGGCCTCCTACGAGCAGTACTTC.

The rearrangement uses TRBV28 and TRBJ2-2; the match to TRBD2 covers 13 bases. Trimming removed 8 bases from V and 4 bases from J; junction bases left unmatched: 4. CDR3 size: 15 residues. From germline, CDR1 is MDHEN and CDR2 SYDVKM. In DNA, the CDR3 is TGTGCCAGCGGAACTAGCGGGAGGGCCACCGGGGAGCTGTTTTTT. Residues: CASGTSGRATGELFF.

The rearrangement uses TRBV7-2 and TRBJ2-1, with no clear D. CDR1 is SGHTA and CDR2 is FQGNSA in the germline V gene. There are 13 residues in the CDR3. The V end was cut by 2 bases, the J end by 10 bases, with 12 bases between. The CDR3 nucleotides read TGTGCCAGCAGCTTATTGCGTGATGGGGAGCAGTTCTTC. It yields the protein CASSLLRDGEQFF.

The J gene is TRBJ2-7, the V gene TRBV3-1 (or the pseudogene TRBV3-2); either TRBD1 or TRBD2 may fit D (5 bases each). The CDR3 contains 14 residues. The germline CDR1 and CDR2 sequences are LGHDT and YNNKEL (reference sequence). Trimming shortened V by 4 bases and J by 2 bases, and 12 bases separated the two germline ends. The CDR3 region is CASSPPGPTYEQYF. The CDR3 nucleotides are TGTGCCAGCAGCCCCCCGGGACCGACCTACGAGCAGTACTTC.

The chain combines TRBV24-1 with TRBJ2-1; D is perhaps TRBD1 (7 bases). Germline assignment: CDR1 KGHDR and CDR2 SFDVKD. V dropped 1 base and J dropped 8 bases, with 17 bases sitting between them. CDR3 size: 16 residues. The CDR3 bases are TGTGCCACCAGTGATTTCTCCGGCAGGGGGGTCTATGAGCAGTTCTTC. Translation gives CATSDFSGRGVYEQFF.

CDR3 in DNA: TGTGCCAGCAGTGAAATTGGGGGATATAGCAATCAGCCCCAGCATTTT. As protein: CASSEIGGYSNQPQHF. The genes are TRBV6-1 and TRBJ1-5, with D maybe TRBD1 (5 bases). The CDR3 totals 16 residues. Trimming stripped 2 bases from V and 0 bases from J, with 11 bases between. Germline values: CDR1 MNHNS, CDR2 SASEGT.

In its sample, this clone was seen a few times. The genes are TRBV25-1 and TRBJ1-6; weak D call: TRBD1 (5 bases). Germline V CDR1 and CDR2: MGHDK, SYGVNS. The CDR3 extends over 14 amino acids. V lost 11 bases and J 0 bases, leaving 11 bases between the germline ends. The DNA of the CDR3 is TGTGCCGCCGCAGGGAGCTCCTATAATTCACCCCTCCACTTT. As protein: CAAAGSSYNSPLHF.

The rearrangement uses TRBV11-2 and TRBJ2-5; D is tentatively TRBD1 or TRBD2 (6 bases each). The V and J ends lost 1 base and 5 bases respectively, with 14 bases between them. This CDR3 is 15 amino acids long. Germline CDR1 and CDR2: SGHAT and FQNNGV. The CDR3 loop is CASSLVAQGRETQYF. For the CDR3, the DNA is TGTGCCAGCAGCTTAGTCGCCCAGGGGAGGGAGACCCAGTACTTC.

The chain carries TRBV3-1 (or the pseudogene TRBV3-2) and TRBJ2-1; D not certain. This CDR3 spans 12 amino acids. The V end was cut by 3 bases, the J end by 7 bases, with 7 bases between. Per germline, CDR1 LGHDT and CDR2 YNNKEL (reference sequence). The CDR3 DNA is TGTGCCAGCAGCCAGAGGTGGAATGAGCAGTTCTTC. This codes for CASSQRWNEQFF.

V gene TRBV2 combines with J gene TRBJ2-3; D is tentatively TRBD1 or TRBD2 (6 bases each). Germline CDR1 and CDR2: SNHLY and FYNNEI. The CDR3 is 15 amino acids. V dropped 6 bases and J dropped 2 bases, with 15 bases sitting between them. CDR3 sequence reads: CASRVTGAYTDTQYF. CDR3 DNA sequence: TGTGCCAGCAGGGTAACGGGGGCCTACACAGATACGCAGTATTTT.

CDR3: CASSEPRYSPEAFF. The CDR3 nucleotides read TGTGCCAGCAGTGAACCCCGCTACAGTCCCGAAGCTTTCTTT. The chain has TRBV6-1 and TRBJ1-1, with D unresolved. The CDR3 consists of 14 residues. The V and J ends lost 2 bases and 8 bases respectively, with 15 bases between them. Germline CDR1 reads MNHNS; CDR2 reads SASEGT.

The rearrangement uses TRBV9 and TRBJ1-2, with D perhaps TRBD1 (6 bases). V dropped 0 bases and J dropped 6 bases, with 12 bases sitting between them. The germline V gene encodes CDR1 SGDLS and CDR2 YYNGEE. CDR3 length equals 14 residues. CDR3 amino acids: CASSVAPGEDGYTF. In nucleotides, the CDR3 is TGTGCCAGCAGCGTAGCCCCAGGGGAGGATGGCTACACCTTC.

Only a few counts were recorded for this clone. The CDR3: CASSRDTRNTEAFF. CDR3 bases: TGTGCCAGCAGCCGGGACACTAGGAACACTGAAGCTTTCTTT. J is TRBJ1-1 and V is TRBV11-2; D is possibly TRBD1 (6 bases). Germline assignment: CDR1 SGHAT and CDR2 FQNNGV. Trimming removed 5 bases at V and 1 base at J, with 11 bases between. This CDR3 has 14 residues. The full variable domain, in which reference TRBV11-2 and TRBJ1-1 provide the parts outside the CDR3, is EAGVAQSPRYKIIEKRQSVAFWCNPISGHATLYWYQQILGQGPKLLIQFQNNGVVDDSQLPKDRFSAERLKGVDSTLKIQPAKLEDSAVYLCASSRDTRNTEAFFGQGTRLTVV.

The chain has TRBV3-1 (or the pseudogene TRBV3-2) and TRBJ2-7; TRBD2 aligns across 11 bases. Looked up from germline, CDR1 is LGHDT and CDR2 is YNNKEL (reference sequence). This CDR3 has 15 amino acids. Germline trimming cut 2 bases from V and 5 bases from J; bases unmatched to any gene: 5. The CDR3, as DNA: TGTGCCAGCAGCCAAACTAGCGGGGGAAGGCACGAGCAGTACTTC. It translates to CASSQTSGGRHEQYF.

The rearrangement joins TRBV5-1 to TRBJ2-3; 7 bases map to TRBD2. CDR1 and CDR2 from the germline V gene are SGHRS and YFSETQ. The CDR3 spans 15 residues. The V and J ends lost 0 bases and 4 bases, in that order; junction bases with no gene match: 5. The CDR3 bases are TGCGCCAGCAGCTTGGAGGGACTACCTGCAGATACGCAGTATTTT. Its translation: CASSLEGLPADTQYF.

Only one count was recorded for this clone. The chain joins TRBV6-5 to TRBJ1-1, with TRBD1 identical over 9 bases. Germline CDR1 reads MNHEY; CDR2 reads SVGAGI. The CDR3 totals 14 residues. With 4 bases clipped from V and 5 bases from J, the junction kept 5 bases outside the gene matches. The CDR3 DNA reads TGTGCCAGCAGTTTACAGGGGGCGTCTACTGAAGCTTTCTTT. It codes for CASSLQGASTEAFF.

The V and J genes are TRBV5-4 and TRBJ2-7, with D hard to call. Germline values: CDR1 SGHNT, CDR2 YYREEE (reference sequence). V was clipped by 4 bases and J by 1 base, with 12 bases between them. The CDR3 totals 14 residues. The CDR3: CASSLKTPSYEQYF. The CDR3 bases are TGTGCCAGCAGCCTCAAAACACCTTCCTACGAGCAGTACTTC.

The J gene is TRBJ1-1, the V gene TRBV2, with a possible D match to TRBD1 (5 bases). Germline V gives CDR1 SNHLY, CDR2 FYNNEI. The CDR3 runs 17 residues. Trimming removed 1 base at V and 1 base at J, with 16 bases between. In DNA, the CDR3 is TGTGCCAGCAGTGAAGAGGTGTGGGGGGTCGAGAACACTGAAGCTTTCTTT. Translated: CASSEEVWGVENTEAFF.

This sequence joins TRBV18 and TRBJ2-3, with 7 bases identical to TRBD2. In germline, CDR1 is KGHSH, CDR2 LQKENI. Losses at the gene ends were 6 bases for V and 4 bases for J; bases not matched to a gene: 7. CDR3 length: 14 amino acids. In DNA, the CDR3 is TGTGCCAGCTCGCTGAGGACTAGTCCAGATACGCAGTATTTT. Amino acids: CASSLRTSPDTQYF.

Details on this clone: At one boundary the junction diverges from the germline segment, which might be a read error. V is TRBV7-9 and J is TRBJ2-5; D not resolved. This CDR3 has 11 amino acids. Germline assignment: CDR1 SEHNR and CDR2 FQNEAQ (reference sequence). CDR3 sequence: CASRLEETQYF. The CDR3 DNA follows: TGTGCCAGCAGGTTAGAGGAGACCCAGTACTTC. Looking up the rest from reference TRBV7-9 and TRBJ2-5 gives the full variable domain: DTGVSQNPRHKITKRGQNVTFRCDPISEHNRLYWYRQTLGQGPEFLTYFQNEAQLEKSRLLSDRFSAERPKGSFSTLEIQRTEQGDSAMYLCASRLEETQYFGPGTRLLVL.

This chain links TRBV6-5 with TRBJ2-2; D might be TRBD2 (5 bases). The CDR3 sequence is 15 residues long. V lost 5 bases and J lost 0, with 10 bases in between. Germline values: CDR1 MNHEY, CDR2 SVGAGI. Here the CDR3 reads CASSLDYSNTGELFF. For the CDR3, the DNA is TGTGCCAGCAGTCTAGACTACTCGAACACCGGGGAGCTGTTTTTT.

A few counts support this clone. The gene calls are TRBV30 and TRBJ2-1, with 7 bases lining up with TRBD2. Germline values: CDR1 GTSNPN, CDR2 SVGIG (reference sequence). This CDR3 comprises 13 residues. V shed 3 bases, J shed 4 bases, and the junction held 3 bases outside the gene matches. CDR3: CAWSLGGYNEQFF. In DNA, the CDR3 is TGTGCCTGGAGCCTCGGGGGGTACAATGAGCAGTTCTTC. Filled out from reference TRBV30 and TRBJ2-1, the complete variable domain reads SQTIHQWPATLVQPVGSPLSLECTVEGTSNPNLYWYRQAAGRGLQLLFYSVGIGQISSEVPQNLSASRPQDRQFILSSKKLLLSDSGFYLCAWSLGGYNEQFFGPGTRLTVL.

The genes are TRBV4-2 and TRBJ2-7; 12 bases agree with TRBD1. CDR1 is LGHNA, CDR2 YNFKEQ, per germline. Trimming cost V 4 bases and J 5 bases; bases outside gene matches: 9. The CDR3 loop spans 16 amino acids. The CDR3 bases are TGTGCCAGCAGCCCGTTCGGGACAGGGGGCGGCGACGAGCAGTACTTC. This codes for CASSPFGTGGGDEQYF.

V gene TRBV7-2 combines with J gene TRBJ2-1; the match to TRBD1 covers 11 bases. The CDR3 is 17 amino acids. Germline CDR1 and CDR2: SGHTA and FQGNSA. Trimming cost V 6 bases and J 4 bases; bases outside gene matches: 11. CDR3 DNA sequence: TGTGCCAGCAGGTTACCTTACCGGGACAGGGGGTACAATGAGCAGTTCTTC. Its protein product is CASRLPYRDRGYNEQFF. Variable domain in full (rest from reference TRBV7-2 and TRBJ2-1): GAGVSQSPSNKVTEKGKDVELRCDPISGHTALYWYRQSLGQGLEFLIYFQGNSAPDKSGLPSDRFSAERTGGSVSTLTIQRTQQEDSAVYLCASRLPYRDRGYNEQFFGPGTRLTVL.

The genes are TRBV5-4 and TRBJ2-7; a weak D match, TRBD2 (6 bases). V lost 4 bases, J lost 2 bases, and 16 bases lay in between. The CDR3 totals 15 residues. Germline-derived CDR1 and CDR2 are SGHNT and YYREEE (reference sequence). For the CDR3, the DNA is TGTGCCAGCAGCCCGGAAAGTAGCGGAGCCTACGAGCAGTACTTC. Translation gives CASSPESSGAYEQYF.

The rearrangement joins TRBV3-1 (or the pseudogene TRBV3-2) to TRBJ1-1; D call uncertain. There are 12 residues in the CDR3. Germline CDR1 is LGHDT and CDR2 is YNNKEL (reference sequence). With 1 base removed from V and 13 bases from J, the gap between germline ends came to 13 bases. CDR3 in amino acids: CASSQVRAGIFF. CDR3 coding DNA: TGTGCCAGCAGCCAAGTTCGGGCAGGTATTTTCTTT.

By share, this clone ranks as large. V usage is TRBV10-3 and J usage is TRBJ1-5; D call uncertain. Trimming took off 6 bases at V and 6 bases at J, with 18 bases between the two ends. This CDR3 comprises 15 residues. CDR1 is ENHRY and CDR2 is SYGVKD in the germline V gene. CDR3 in DNA: TGTGCCATCAGCCCCGGGCTTGAGGGTCGTCAGCCCCAGCATTTT. Its protein product is CAISPGLEGRQPQHF.